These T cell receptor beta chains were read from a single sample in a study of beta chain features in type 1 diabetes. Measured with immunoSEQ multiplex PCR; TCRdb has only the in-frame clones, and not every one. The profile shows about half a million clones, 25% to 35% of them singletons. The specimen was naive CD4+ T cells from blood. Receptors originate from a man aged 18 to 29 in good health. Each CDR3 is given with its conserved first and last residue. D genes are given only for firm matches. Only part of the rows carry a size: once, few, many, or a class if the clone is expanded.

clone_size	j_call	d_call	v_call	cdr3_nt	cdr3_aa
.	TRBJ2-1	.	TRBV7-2	TGTGCCAGCAGTTTGATTCCCGATGAGCAGTTCTTC	CASSLIPDEQFF
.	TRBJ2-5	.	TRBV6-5	TGTGCCAGCAGTTACTCTAGGTCGGAGACCCAGTACTTC	CASSYSRSETQYF
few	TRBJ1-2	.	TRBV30	TGTGCCTGGAGCGCCGGGTCCGCAGATGGCTACACCTTC	CAWSAGSADGYTF
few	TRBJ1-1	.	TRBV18	TGTGCCAGCTCACCAAAAAACGAGGTTGAAGCTTTCTTT	CASSPKNEVEAFF
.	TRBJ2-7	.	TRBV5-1	TGCGCCAGCAGCTTCGAAATTCAACAGGGCCACGAGCAGTACTTC	CASSFEIQQGHEQYF
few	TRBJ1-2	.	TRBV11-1	TGTGCCAGCAGCTCCCAGACACAGAACTATGGCTACACCTTC	CASSSQTQNYGYTF
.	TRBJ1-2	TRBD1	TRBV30	TGTGCCTGGAGTATAACCCTGACAGGGAGGAATGGCTACACCTTC	CAWSITLTGRNGYTF
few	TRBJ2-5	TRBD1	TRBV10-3	TGTGCCACCACCCATGGACAGGGTGGGAAGGAGACCCAGTACTTC	CATTHGQGGKETQYF
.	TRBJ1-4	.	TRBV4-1	TGCGCCAGCAGCCAGACAGGCTTAACTAATGAAAAACTGTTTTTT	CASSQTGLTNEKLFF
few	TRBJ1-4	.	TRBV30	TGTGCCTGGGGGGGCACTGGGGATGAAAAACTGTTTTTT	CAWGGTGDEKLFF
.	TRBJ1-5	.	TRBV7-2	TGTGCCAGCAGCTTGGATGGGAGCAATCAGCCCCAGCATTTT	CASSLDGSNQPQHF
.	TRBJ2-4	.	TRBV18	TGTGCCAGCTCACCTTTATATCAAGCCAAAAACATTCAGTACTTC	CASSPLYQAKNIQYF
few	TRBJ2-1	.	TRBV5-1	TGCGCCAGCAGCTTGGTAGCGGCGAGCTCCTACAATGAGCAGTTCTTC	CASSLVAASSYNEQFF
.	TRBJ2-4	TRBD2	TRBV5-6	TGTGCCAGCAGCTTGTACGGAGCCGGGAGGCACATTCAGTACTTC	CASSLYGAGRHIQYF
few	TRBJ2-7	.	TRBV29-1	TGCAGCGTTGATGGGGCCGGCTACGAGCAGTACTTC	CSVDGAGYEQYF